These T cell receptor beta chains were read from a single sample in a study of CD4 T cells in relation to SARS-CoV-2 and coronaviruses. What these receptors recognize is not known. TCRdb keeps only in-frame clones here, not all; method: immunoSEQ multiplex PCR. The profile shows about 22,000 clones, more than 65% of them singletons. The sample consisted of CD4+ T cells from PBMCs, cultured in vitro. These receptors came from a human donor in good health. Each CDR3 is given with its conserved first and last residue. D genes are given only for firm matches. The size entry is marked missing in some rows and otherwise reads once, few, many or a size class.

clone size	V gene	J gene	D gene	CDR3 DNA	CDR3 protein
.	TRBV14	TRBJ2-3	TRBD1	TGTGCCAGCAGACAACAGGGGGCCGGAGATACGCAGTATTTT	CASRQQGAGDTQYF
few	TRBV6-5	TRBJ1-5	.	TGTGCCAGCAGCTCCGTGTGGGCCCAGCCCCAGCATTTT	CASSSVWAQPQHF
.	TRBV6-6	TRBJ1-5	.	TGTGCCAGCAGTCCGATTAGTGGTCAGCCCCAGCATTTT	CASSPISGQPQHF
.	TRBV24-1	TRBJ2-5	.	TGTGCCACCAGTGATTCGCAGAAAGAAGAGACCCAGTACTTC	CATSDSQKEETQYF
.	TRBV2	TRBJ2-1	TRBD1	TGTGCCAGCAAGACAGGGGCCGGGCTTTACAATGAGCAGTTCTTC	CASKTGAGLYNEQFF
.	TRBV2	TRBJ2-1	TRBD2	TGTGCCATTAGCGGGAGTCGCAATGAGCAGTTCTTC	CAISGSRNEQFF
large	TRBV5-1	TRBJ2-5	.	TGCGCCAGCAGCATTGACTCAAGCCAAGAGACCCAGTACTTC	CASSIDSSQETQYF
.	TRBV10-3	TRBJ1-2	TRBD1	TGTGCCATCTCCTCTTCTAGGGGACAGGGGTTTAGTGGCTACACCTTC	CAISSSRGQGFSGYTF
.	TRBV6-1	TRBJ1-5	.	TGTGCCAGCAGTGACAACACTCAGCCCCAGCATTTT	CASSDNTQPQHF
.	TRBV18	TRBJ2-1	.	TGTGCCAGCTCAACCGGGACTCCAAGCTCCTACAATGAGCAGTTCTTC	CASSTGTPSSYNEQFF
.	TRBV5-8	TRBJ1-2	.	TGTGCCAGCAGCTTCTTTGGATCCGGGACGGCCTATGGCTACACCTTC	CASSFFGSGTAYGYTF
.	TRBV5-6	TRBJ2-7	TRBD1	TGTGCCAGCAGCTTCAGGGGACAGGGGATAGGCGAGCAGTACTTC	CASSFRGQGIGEQYF
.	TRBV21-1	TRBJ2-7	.	TGTGCCAGCAGCGCCAAGGGAGGGGCCGAGCAGTACTTC	CASSAKGGAEQYF
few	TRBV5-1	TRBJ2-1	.	TGCGCCAGCAGCCCGAAGACAGGATACAATGAGCAGTTCTTC	CASSPKTGYNEQFF
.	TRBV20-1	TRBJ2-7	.	TGCAGTGCCACGGGGGTGGACGAGCAGTACTTC	CSATGVDEQYF
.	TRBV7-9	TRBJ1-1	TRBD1	TGTGCCAGCAGCCCCCGGACAGGGCTGAACACTGAAGCTTTCTTT	CASSPRTGLNTEAFF
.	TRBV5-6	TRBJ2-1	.	TGTGCCAGCAGCAAACCTGGGCCCGCCGGTGAGCAGTTCTTC	CASSKPGPAGEQFF
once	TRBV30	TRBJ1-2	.	TGTGCCTGGACTAACAACAGGGAGGGAAGGGGTGGCTACACCTTC	CAWTNNREGRGGYTF
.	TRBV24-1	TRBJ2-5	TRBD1	TGTGCCACCAGTCTGGGACAGGGCTTGGAGACCCAGTACTTC	CATSLGQGLETQYF
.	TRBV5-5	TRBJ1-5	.	TGTGCCAGCAGCCAAGGACCCACCCGAGATCAGCCCCAGCATTTT	CASSQGPTRDQPQHF